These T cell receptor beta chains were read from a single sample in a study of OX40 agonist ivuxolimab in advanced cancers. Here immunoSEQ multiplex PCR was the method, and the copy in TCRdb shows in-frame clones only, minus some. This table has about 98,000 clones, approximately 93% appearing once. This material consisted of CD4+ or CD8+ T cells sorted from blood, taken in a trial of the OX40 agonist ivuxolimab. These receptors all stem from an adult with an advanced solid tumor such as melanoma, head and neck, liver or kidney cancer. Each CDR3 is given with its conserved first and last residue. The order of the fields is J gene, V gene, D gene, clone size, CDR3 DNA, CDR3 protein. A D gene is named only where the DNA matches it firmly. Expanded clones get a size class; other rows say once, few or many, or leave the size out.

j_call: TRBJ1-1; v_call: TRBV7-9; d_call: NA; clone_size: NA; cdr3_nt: TGTGCCAGCAGCTTTGGGGACACTGAAGCTTTCTTT; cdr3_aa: CASSFGDTEAFF
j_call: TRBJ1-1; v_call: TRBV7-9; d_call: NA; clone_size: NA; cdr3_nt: TGTGCCAGCAGCTTTCGGGCAGGGATGGTCTTT; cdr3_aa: CASSFRAGMVF
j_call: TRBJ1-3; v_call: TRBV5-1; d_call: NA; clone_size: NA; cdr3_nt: TGCGCCAGCAGCACCGGGACAAACTCTGGAAACACCATATATTTT; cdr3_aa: CASSTGTNSGNTIYF
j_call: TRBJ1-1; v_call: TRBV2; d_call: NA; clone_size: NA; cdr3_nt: TGTGCCAGCACCTTCCTACAAGGGACTGTTGAAGCTTTCTTT; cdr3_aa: CASTFLQGTVEAFF
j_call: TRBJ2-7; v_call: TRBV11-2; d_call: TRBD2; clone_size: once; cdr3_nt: TGTGCCAGCAGCTTAGTTTCGGGGGGCTCCTACGAGCAGTACTTC; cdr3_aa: CASSLVSGGSYEQYF
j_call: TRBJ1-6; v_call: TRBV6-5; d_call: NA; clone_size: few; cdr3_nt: TGTGCCAGCAAGCTCGATTTTGGGAAGTCACCCCTCCACTTT; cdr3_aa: CASKLDFGKSPLHF
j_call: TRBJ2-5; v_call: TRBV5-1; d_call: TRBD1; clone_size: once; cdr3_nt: TGCGCCAGCAGCCCGGGACAGCTCCAAGAGACCCAGTACTTC; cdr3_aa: CASSPGQLQETQYF
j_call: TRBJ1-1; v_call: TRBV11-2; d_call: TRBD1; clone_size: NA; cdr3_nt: TGTGCCAGCAGCTCCGGGACAGGGGGCGCCCGAAACACTGAAGCTTTCTTT; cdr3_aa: CASSSGTGGARNTEAFF
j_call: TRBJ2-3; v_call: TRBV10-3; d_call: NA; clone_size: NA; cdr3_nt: TGTGCCATCAGTGAGGGCAGGGCCCTGCGGGGAGATACGCAGTATTTT; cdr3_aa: CAISEGRALRGDTQYF
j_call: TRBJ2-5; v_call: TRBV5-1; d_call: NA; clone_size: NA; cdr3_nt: TGCGCCAGCAGCTTGGAGGGGAGCGGGCAAGAGACCCAGTACTTC; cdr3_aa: CASSLEGSGQETQYF
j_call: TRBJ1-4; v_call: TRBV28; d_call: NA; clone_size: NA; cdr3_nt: TGTGCCACAGGACCCCCTAATGAAAAACTGTTTTTT; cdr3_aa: CATGPPNEKLFF
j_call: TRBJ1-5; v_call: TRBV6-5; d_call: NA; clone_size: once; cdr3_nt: TGTGCCAGCAGACCCCTCCGGGACACCCAGCCCCAGCATTTT; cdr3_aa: CASRPLRDTQPQHF
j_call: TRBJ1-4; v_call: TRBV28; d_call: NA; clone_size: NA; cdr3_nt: TGTGCCAGCAGTTTAGCGCTTGGGAGCGAGGGGGAAAAACTGTTTTTT; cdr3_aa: CASSLALGSEGEKLFF
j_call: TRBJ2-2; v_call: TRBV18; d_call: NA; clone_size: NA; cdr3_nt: TGTGCCAGCTCACCACGGACTGGGGCGGACACCGGGGAGCTGTTTTTT; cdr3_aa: CASSPRTGADTGELFF
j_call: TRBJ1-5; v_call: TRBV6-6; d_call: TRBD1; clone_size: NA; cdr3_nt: TGTGCCAGCGGAGACAGGGATGGCAATCAGCCCCAGCATTTT; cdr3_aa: CASGDRDGNQPQHF
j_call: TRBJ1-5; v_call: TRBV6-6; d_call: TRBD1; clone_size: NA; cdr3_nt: TGTGCCAGCAGCCAACAGGGGGCCGGCAATCAGCCCCAGCATTTT; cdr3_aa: CASSQQGAGNQPQHF
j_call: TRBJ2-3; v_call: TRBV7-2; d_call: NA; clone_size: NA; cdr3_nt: TGTGCCAGCAGCTTAGCGCGGCACTCAGATACGCAGTATTTT; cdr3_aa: CASSLARHSDTQYF
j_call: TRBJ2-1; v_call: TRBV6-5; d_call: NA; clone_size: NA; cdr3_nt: TGTGCCAGCAGTTACTCCGACGGCAATGAGCAGTTCTTC; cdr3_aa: CASSYSDGNEQFF
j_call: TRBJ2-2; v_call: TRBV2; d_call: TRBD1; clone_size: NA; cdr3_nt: TGTGCCAGCAGCACCGGACAGGGGGCGGTTTTAACCGGGGAGCTGTTTTTT; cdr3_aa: CASSTGQGAVLTGELFF
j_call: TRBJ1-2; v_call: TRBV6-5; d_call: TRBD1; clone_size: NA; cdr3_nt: TGTGCCAGCAGTCGGGGGGGACAGGGGGGTTATGGCTACACCTTC; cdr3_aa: CASSRGGQGGYGYTF
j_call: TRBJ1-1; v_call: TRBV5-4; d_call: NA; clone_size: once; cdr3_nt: TGTGCCAGCAGCTCGTTTGGCAGGGAGAGAACTGAAGCTTTCTTT; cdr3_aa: CASSSFGRERTEAFF
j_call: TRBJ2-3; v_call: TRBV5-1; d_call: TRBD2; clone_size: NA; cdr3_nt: TGCGCCAGCAGCTTGGAAGGACTAGCGGGAACAGATACGCAGTATTTT; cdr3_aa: CASSLEGLAGTDTQYF
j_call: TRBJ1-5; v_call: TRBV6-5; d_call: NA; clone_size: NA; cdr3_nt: TGTGCCAGCAGTTTGGGACAAATAGGACAGCCCCAGCATTTT; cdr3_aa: CASSLGQIGQPQHF
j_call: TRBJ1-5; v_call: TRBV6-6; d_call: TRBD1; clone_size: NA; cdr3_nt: TGTGCCAGCAGTTACGGGACAGGAAACAATCAGCCCCAGCATTTT; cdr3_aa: CASSYGTGNNQPQHF
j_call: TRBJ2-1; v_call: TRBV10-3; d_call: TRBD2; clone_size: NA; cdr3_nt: TGTGCCATCAGTGAGTCTCGGGCTAGCGGGACCTACAATGAGCAGTTCTTC; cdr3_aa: CAISESRASGTYNEQFF
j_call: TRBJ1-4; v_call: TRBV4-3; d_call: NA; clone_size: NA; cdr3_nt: TGCGCCAGCAGCCAAGATCCTTCGACGGGTAATGAAAAACTGTTTTTT; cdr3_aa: CASSQDPSTGNEKLFF
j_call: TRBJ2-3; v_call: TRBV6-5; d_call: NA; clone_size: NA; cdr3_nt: TGTGCCAGCAGTTATTTAGGGTCGGCGCAGTATTTT; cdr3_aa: CASSYLGSAQYF
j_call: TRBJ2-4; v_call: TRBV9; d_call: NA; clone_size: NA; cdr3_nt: TGTGCCAGCAGCTTGAGGACAGCGGGTCAGGAAAACATTCAGTACTTC; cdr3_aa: CASSLRTAGQENIQYF
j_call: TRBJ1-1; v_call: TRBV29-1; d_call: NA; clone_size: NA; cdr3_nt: TGCAGCGTGGAAGCCCAGGGGAAGGGGAACACTGAAGCTTTCTTT; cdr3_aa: CSVEAQGKGNTEAFF
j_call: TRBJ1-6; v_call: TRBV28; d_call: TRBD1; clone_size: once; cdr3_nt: TGTGCCAGCATACAACAGGGGCCCGATCAATATAATTCACCCCTCCACTTT; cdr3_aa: CASIQQGPDQYNSPLHF
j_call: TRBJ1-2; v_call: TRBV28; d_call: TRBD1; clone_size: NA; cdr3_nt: TGTGCCAGCAGTTTGGACAGGCGTTACTATGGCTACACCTTC; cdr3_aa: CASSLDRRYYGYTF
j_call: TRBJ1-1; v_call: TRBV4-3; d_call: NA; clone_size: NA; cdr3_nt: TGCGCCAGCAGCCAAGGGACGAACACTGAAGCTTTCTTT; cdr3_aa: CASSQGTNTEAFF
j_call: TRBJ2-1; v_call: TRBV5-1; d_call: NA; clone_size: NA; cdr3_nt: TGCGCCAGCAGCTTGGCTCCTACCTACAATGAGCAGTTCTTC; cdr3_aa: CASSLAPTYNEQFF
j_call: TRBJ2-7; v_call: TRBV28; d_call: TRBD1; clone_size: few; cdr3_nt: TGTGCCAGCAGTTATTATCCGGGGACAGGTGGCTACGAGCAGTACTTC; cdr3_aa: CASSYYPGTGGYEQYF
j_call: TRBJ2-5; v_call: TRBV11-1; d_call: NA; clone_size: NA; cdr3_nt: TGTGCCAGCAGCCCCGGGTATTTAGAGACCCAGTACTTC; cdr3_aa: CASSPGYLETQYF
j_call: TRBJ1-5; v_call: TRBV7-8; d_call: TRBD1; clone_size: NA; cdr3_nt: TGTGCCAGCAGCTACCGGGACAGATTATCGCCCCAGCATTTT; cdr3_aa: CASSYRDRLSPQHF
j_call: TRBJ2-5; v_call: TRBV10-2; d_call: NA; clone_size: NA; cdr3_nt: TGCGCCAGCAGTGCCATCCAAGAGACCCAGTACTTC; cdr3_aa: CASSAIQETQYF
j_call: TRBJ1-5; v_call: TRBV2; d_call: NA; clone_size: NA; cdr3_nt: TGTGCCAGCGATGCAGAGACTAATCAGCCCCAGCATTTT; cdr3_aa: CASDAETNQPQHF
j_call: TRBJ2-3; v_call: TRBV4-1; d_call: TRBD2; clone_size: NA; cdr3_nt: TGCGCCAGCAAGGGACTAGCGGGAGTGTATGCAGATACGCAGTATTTT; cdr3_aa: CASKGLAGVYADTQYF
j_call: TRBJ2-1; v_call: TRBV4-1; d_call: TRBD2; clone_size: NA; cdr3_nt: TGCGCCAGCAGCCGGGGAGTAGCGGGACCTTACAATGAGCAGTTCTTC; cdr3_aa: CASSRGVAGPYNEQFF
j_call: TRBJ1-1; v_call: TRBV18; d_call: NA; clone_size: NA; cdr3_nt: TGTGCCAGCTCCTTCACCCGGGCGGTCTCTGAAGCTTTCTTT; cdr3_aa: CASSFTRAVSEAFF
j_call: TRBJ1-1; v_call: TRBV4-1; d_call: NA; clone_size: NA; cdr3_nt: TGCGCCAGCAGAATGGGTTATTTGAACACTGAAGCTTTCTTT; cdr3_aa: CASRMGYLNTEAFF
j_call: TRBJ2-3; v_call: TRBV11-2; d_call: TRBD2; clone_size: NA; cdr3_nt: TGTGCCAGCAGCGGGACTAGCGGGAGTGTATCAGATACGCAGTATTTT; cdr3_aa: CASSGTSGSVSDTQYF
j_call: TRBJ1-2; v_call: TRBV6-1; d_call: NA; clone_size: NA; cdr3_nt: TGTGCCGGTGGACCCCGGACAGAAAACTATGGCTACACCTTC; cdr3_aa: CAGGPRTENYGYTF
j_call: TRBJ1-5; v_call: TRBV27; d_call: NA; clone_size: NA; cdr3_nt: TGTGCCAGCAGTTTTGCAGGGAACCATCAGCCCCAGCATTTT; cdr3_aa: CASSFAGNHQPQHF
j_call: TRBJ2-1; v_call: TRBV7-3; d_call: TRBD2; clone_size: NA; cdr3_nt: TGTGCCAGCAGCTTATTCAGCGGGAGTGATTACAATGAGCAGTTCTTC; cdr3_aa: CASSLFSGSDYNEQFF
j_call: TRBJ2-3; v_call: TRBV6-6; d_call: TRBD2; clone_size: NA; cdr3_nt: TGTGCCAGCAGCATCGGACTAGCGCAGCAGTATTTT; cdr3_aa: CASSIGLAQQYF
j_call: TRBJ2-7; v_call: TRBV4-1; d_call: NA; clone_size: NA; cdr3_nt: TGCGCCAGCAGCCGATGGGACTCTGCGAGGGAGCAGTACTTC; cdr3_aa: CASSRWDSAREQYF
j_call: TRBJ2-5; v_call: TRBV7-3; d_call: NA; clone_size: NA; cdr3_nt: TGTGCCAGCAGCTCCACCGTCCAAGAGACCCAGTACTTC; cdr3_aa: CASSSTVQETQYF
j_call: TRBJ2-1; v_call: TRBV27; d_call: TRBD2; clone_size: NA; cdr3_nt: TGTGCCAGCAGTTTTGGGCTAGCGGTTGACTCCTACAATGAGCAGTTCTTC; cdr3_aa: CASSFGLAVDSYNEQFF
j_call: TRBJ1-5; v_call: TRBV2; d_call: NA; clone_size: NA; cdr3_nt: TGTGCCAGCAGTGAGGTGGGGCTCAATCAGCCCCAGCATTTT; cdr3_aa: CASSEVGLNQPQHF
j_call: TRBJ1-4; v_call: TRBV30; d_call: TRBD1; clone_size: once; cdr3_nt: TGTGCCTGGAGCGCGACGACAGGGGCGGAGGAAAAACTGTTTTTT; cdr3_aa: CAWSATTGAEEKLFF
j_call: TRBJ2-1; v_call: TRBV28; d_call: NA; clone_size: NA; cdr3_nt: TGTGCCAGCAGGGAGACCGGGGGGCTGAGGTACAATGAGCAGTTCTTC; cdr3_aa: CASRETGGLRYNEQFF